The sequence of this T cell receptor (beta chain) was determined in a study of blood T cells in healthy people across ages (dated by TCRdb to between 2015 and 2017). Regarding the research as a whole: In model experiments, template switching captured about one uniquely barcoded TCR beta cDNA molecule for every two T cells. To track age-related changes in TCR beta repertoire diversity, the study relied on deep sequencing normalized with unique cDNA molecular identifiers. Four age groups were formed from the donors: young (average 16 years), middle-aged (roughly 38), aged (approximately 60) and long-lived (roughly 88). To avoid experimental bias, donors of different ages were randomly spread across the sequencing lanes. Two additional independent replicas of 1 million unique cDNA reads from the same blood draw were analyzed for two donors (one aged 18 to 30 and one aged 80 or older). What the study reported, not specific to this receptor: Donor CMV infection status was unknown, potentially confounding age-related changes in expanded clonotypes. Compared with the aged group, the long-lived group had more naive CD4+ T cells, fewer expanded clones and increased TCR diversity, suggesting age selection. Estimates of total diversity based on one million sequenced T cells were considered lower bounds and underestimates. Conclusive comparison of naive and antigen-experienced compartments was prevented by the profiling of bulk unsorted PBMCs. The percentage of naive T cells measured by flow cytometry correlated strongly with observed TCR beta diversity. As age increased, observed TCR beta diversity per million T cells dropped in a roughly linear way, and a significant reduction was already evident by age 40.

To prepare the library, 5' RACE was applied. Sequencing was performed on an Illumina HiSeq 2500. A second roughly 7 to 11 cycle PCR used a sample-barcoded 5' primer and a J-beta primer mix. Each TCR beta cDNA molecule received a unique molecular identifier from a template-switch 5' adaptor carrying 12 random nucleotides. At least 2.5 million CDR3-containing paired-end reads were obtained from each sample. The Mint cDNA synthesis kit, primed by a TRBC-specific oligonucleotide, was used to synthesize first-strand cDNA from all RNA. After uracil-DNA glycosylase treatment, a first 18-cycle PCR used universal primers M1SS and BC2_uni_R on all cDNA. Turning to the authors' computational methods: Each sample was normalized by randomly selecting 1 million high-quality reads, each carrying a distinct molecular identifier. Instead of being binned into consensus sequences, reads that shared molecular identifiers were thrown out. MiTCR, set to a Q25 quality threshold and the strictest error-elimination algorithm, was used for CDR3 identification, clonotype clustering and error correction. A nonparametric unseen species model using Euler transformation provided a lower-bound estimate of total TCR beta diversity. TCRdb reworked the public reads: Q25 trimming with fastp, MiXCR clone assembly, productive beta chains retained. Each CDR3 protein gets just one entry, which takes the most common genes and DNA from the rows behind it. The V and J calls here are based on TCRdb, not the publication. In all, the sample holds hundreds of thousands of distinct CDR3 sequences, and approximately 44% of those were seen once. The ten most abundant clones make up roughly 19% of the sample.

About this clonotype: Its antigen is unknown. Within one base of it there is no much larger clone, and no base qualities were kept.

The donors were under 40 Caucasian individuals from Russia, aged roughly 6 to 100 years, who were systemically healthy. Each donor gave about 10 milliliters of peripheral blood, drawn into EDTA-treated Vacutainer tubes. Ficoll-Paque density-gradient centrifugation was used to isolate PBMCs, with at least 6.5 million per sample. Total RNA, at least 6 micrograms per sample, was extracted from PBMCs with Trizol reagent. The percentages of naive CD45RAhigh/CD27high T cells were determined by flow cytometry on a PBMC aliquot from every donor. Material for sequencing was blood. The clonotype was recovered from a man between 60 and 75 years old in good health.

The encoded CDR3 is CSARDGGGPETQYF. Read as DNA, the sequence is TGCAGTGCTAGAGATGGTGGGGGCCCAGAGACCCAGTACTTC. Recombination connected TRBV20-1 to TRBJ2-5; TRBD1 is possibly the D segment (6 matching bases). The CDR1 and CDR2 encoded by the germline V gene (reference sequence) are DFQATT and SNEGSKA. V was cut back by 0 bases and J by 4 bases, leaving a gap of 12 bases between them. Inclusive of the bounding cysteine and phenylalanine, the CDR3 is 14 residues long. Kept here is only the CDR3 DNA, which spans 42 bases and is read in frame from base 1.